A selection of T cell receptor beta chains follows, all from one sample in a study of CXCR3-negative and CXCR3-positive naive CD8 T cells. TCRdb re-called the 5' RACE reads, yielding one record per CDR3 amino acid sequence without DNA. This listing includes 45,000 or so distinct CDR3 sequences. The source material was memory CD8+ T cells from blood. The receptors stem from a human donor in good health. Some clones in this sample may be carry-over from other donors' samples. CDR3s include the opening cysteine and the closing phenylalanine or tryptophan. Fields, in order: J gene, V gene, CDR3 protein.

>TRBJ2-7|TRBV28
CASSLDHGSGGTYEQYF
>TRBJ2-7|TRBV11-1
CASSLRGNHYEQYF
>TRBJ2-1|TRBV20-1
CSSRSYNEQFF
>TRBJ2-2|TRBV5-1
CASSQTSGGPNTGELFF
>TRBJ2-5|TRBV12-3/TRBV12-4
CASSLLHRDSFQETQYF
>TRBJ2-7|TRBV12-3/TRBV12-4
CASSPGQGYSEQYF
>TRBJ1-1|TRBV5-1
CASSWIGTGARNTEAFF
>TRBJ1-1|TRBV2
CASSTQGDWTEAFF
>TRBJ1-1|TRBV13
CASSLGLIGEDTEAFF
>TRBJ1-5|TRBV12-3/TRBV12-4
CASSLPGSLEQHF
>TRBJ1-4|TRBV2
CASSDRGYVGKLFF
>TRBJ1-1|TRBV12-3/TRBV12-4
CASSSRGWTGGVSEAFF
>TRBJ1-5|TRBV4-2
CASSQDWTADQPQHF
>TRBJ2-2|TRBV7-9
CASSLTQDAGNKAGELFF